This T cell receptor beta chain is from a study of T cell changes during pregnancy in multiple sclerosis (dated by TCRdb to between 2018 and 2021). Concerning the study at large: In women with multiple sclerosis, the researchers looked at how the T cell repertoire shifted as pregnancy progressed.

With regard to this clone: Its antigen remains undetermined. No qualities accompany the bases; no much larger clone lies one base away.

Here V drops 4 bases and J drops 5 bases, and the junction holds 4 bases not matched to any gene. From the cysteine through the phenylalanine, the CDR3 covers 14 amino acids. Just CDR3 DNA is preserved here, 42 bases in frame from base 1. CDR1 is given as LGHNA and CDR2 as YNFKEQ, both from the germline V gene. Libraries were prepared through the immunoSEQ multiplex PCR assay. In TCRdb, the immuneACCESS table is reduced to in-frame sequences with V and J assigned. These tables do not hold every clone; where another copy was compared, an unresolved V gene accounts for under half, and the others remain unexplained. For this sample the table gives around 31,000 clones, of which around 89% were detected only once. Roughly 0.58% of the sample belongs to the ten largest clones.

Material: CD4+ T cells from peripheral blood mononuclear cells, obtained in the third trimester of pregnancy. The chain employs TRBV4-2 and TRBJ2-1, and TRBD1 matches 8 of the central bases. The clonotype comes from a female donor in good health, enrolled as a control in a pregnancy study. The DNA sequence is as follows: TGTGCCAGCAGCCGGGCAGGGGGCGACAATGAGCAGTTCTTC. This translates into CASSRAGGDNEQFF.